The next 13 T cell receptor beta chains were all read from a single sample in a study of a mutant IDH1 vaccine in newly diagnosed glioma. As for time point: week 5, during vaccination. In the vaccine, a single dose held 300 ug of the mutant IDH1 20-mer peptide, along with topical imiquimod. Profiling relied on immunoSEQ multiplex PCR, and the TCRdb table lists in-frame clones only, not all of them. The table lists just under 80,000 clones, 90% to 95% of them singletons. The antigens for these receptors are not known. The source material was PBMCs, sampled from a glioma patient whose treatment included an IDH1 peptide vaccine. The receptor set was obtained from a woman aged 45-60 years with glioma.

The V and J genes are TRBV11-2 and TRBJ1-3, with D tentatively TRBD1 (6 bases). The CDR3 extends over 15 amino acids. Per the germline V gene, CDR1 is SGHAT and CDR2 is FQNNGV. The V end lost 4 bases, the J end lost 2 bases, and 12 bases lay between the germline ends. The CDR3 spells CASSSGTPPGNTIYF. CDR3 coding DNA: TGTGCCAGCAGCTCCGGGACACCTCCTGGAAACACCATATATTTT.

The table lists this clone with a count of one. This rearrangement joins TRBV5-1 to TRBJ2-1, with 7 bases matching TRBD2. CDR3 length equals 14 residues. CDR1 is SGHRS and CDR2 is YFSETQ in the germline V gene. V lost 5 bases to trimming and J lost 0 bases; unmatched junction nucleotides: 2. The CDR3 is CASRGDYSYNEQFF. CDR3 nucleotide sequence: TGCGCCAGCAGAGGGGACTACTCCTACAATGAGCAGTTCTTC.

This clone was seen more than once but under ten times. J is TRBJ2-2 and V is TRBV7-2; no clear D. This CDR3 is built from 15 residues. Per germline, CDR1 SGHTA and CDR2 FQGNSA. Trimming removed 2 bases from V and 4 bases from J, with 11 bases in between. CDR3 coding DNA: TGTGCCAGCAGCTTAATGTGGCAGAGCACCGGGGAGCTGTTTTTT. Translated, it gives CASSLMWQSTGELFF.

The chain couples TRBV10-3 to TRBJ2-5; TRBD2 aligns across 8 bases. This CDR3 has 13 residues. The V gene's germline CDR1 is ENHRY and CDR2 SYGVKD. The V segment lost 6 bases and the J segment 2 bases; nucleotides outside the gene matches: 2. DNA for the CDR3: TGTGCCATCAGCACTAGCGGACAAGAGACCCAGTACTTC. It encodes CAISTSGQETQYF.

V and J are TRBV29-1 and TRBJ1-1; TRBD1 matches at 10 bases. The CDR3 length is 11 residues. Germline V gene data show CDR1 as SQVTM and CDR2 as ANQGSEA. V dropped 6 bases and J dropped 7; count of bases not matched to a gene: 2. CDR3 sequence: CSVWTGGEAFF. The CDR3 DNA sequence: TGCAGCGTGTGGACAGGGGGTGAAGCTTTCTTT.

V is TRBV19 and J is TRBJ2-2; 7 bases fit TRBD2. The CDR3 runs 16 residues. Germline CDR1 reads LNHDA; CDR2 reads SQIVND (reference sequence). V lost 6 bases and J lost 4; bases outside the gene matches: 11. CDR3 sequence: CASRSNLAESTGELFF. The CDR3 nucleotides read TGTGCCAGTAGATCGAACCTAGCGGAGTCCACCGGGGAGCTGTTTTTT.

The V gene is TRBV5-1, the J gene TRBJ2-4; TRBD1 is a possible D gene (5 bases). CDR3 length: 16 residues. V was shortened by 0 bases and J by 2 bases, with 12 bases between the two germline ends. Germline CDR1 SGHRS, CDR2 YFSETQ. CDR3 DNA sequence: TGCGCCAGCAGCTTGGGGCAGGGCCTGTCCAAAAACATTCAGTACTTC. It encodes CASSLGQGLSKNIQYF.

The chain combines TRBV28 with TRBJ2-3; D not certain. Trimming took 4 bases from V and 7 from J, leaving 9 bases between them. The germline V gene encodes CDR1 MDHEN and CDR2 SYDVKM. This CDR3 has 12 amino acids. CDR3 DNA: TGTGCCAGCAGTTCCAGATCCAATACGCAGTATTTT. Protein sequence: CASSSRSNTQYF.

The CDR3 coding sequence is TGTGCCAGCAGTGTGACAGGATCTAACTATGGCTACACCTTC. Its protein product is CASSVTGSNYGYTF. J is TRBJ1-2 and V is TRBV2; D may be TRBD1 (6 bases). Trimming removed 4 bases from V and 0 bases from J, with 9 bases in between. The length of the CDR3 is 14 residues. The germline gives CDR1 SNHLY, CDR2 FYNNEI.

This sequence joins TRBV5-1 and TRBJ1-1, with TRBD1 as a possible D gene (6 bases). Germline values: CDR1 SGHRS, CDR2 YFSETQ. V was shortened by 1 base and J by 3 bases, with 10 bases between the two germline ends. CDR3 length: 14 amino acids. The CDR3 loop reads CASSLQGGDTEAFF. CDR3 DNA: TGCGCCAGCAGCTTGCAAGGGGGTGACACTGAAGCTTTCTTT.

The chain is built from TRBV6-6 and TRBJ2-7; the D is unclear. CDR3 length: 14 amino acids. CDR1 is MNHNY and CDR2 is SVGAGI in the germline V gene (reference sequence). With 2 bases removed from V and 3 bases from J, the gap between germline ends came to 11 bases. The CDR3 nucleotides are TGTGCCAGCAGTTACCCTGGGGTGGACTACGAGCAGTACTTC. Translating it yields CASSYPGVDYEQYF.

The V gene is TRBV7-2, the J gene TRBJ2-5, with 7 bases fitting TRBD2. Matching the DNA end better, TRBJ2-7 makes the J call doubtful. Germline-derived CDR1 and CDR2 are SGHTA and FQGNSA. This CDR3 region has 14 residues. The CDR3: CASSPRTSSYEQYF. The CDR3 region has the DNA TGTGCCAGCAGCCCTCGGACTAGTTCCTACGAGCAGTACTTC.

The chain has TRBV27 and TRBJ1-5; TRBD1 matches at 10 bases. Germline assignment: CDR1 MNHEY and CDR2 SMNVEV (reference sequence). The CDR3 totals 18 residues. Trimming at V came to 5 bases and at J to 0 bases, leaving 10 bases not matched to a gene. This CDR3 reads CASSRRETGGYSNQPQHF. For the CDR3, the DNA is TGTGCCAGCAGTCGTAGGGAGACAGGGGGCTATAGCAATCAGCCCCAGCATTTT.